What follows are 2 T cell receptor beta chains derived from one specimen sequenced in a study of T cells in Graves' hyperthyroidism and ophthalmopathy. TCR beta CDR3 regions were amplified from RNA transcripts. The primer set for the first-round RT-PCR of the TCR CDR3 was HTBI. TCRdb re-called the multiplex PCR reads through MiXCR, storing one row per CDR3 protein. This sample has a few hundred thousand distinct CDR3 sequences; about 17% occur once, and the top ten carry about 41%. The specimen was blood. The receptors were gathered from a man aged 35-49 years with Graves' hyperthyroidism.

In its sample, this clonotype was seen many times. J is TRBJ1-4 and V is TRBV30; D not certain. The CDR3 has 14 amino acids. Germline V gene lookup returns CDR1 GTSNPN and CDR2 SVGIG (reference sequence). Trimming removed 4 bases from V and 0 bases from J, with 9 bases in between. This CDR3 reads CAWTQDATNEKLFF. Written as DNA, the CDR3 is TGTGCCTGGACCCAAGATGCAACTAATGAAAAACTGTTTTTT. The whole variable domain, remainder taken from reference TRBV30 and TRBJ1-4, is SQTIHQWPATLVQPVGSPLSLECTVEGTSNPNLYWYRQAAGRGLQLLFYSVGIGQISSEVPQNLSASRPQDRQFILSSKKLLLSDSGFYLCAWTQDATNEKLFFGSGTQLSVL.

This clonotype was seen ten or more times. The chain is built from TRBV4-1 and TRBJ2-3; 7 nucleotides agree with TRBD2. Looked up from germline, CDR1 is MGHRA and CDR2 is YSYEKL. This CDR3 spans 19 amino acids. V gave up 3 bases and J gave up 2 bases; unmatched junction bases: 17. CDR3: CASSHSDAVLADNTDTQYF. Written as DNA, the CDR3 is TGCGCCAGCAGCCACTCCGACGCGGTCCTAGCGGATAACACAGATACGCAGTATTTT.